This T cell receptor (beta chain) stems from a study of blood T cell repertoires in COVID-19. Study information: Donors in the United States, Italy and Spain gave samples during acute or convalescent COVID-19.

V was clipped by 6 bases and J by 2 bases; unmatched bases: 3. Germline V CDR1 and CDR2: MNHEY, SMNVEV (reference sequence). The CDR3 spans 14 residues. Source study methods: Counts of nucleated cells, estimated from reference gene primer amplification, were obtained. The repertoire was sequenced with immunoSEQ multiplex PCR; TCRdb's copy has only in-frame clones and lacks some. V and J calls and clone size come straight from that table; D and trimming were deduced from the DNA. The repertoire includes 250,000 or so clones, around 90% of them detected once, and approximately 4% sits in the top ten. The sample was PBMCs or T cells enriched from blood (not recorded which). The chain recombines TRBV27 with TRBJ2-7; the match to TRBD2 covers 11 bases. The source of this sequence is a woman in her 30s with acute COVID-19. CDR3 DNA sequence: TGTGCCAGCAGCCGGGGACTAGCGGCCTACGAGCAGTACTTC. This gives the protein CASSRGLAAYEQYF.